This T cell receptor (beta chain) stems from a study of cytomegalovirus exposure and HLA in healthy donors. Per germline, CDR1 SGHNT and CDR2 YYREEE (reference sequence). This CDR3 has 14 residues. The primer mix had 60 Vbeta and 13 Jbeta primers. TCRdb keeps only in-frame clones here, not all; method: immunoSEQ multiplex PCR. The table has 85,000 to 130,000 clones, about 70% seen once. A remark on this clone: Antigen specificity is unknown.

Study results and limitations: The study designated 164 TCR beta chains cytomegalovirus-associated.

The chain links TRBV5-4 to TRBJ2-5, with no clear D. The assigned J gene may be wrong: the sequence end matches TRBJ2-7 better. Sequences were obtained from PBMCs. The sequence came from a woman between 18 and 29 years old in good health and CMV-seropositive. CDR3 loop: CASSSADTFYEQYF. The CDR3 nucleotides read TGTGCCAGCAGCTCCGCTGACACTTTCTACGAGCAGTACTTC.